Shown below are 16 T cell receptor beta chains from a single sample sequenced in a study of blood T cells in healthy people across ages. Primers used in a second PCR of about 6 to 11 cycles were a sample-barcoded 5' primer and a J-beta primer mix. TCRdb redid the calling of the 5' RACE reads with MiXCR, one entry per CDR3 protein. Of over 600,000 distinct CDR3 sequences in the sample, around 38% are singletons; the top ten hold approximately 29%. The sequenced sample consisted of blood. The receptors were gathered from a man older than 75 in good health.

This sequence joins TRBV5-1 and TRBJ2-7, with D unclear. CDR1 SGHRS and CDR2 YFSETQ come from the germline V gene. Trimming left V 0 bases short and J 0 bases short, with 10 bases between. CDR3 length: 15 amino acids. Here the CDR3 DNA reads TGCGCCAGCAGCTTGGAGTCAGGCTTCTCCTACGAGCAGTACTTC. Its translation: CASSLESGFSYEQYF.

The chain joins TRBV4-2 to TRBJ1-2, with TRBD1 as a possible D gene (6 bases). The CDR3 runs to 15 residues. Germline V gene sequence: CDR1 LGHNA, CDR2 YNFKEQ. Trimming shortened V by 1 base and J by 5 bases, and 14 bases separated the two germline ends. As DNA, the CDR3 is TGTGCCAGCAGCCAAGTGGCAGGGGACGGGTATGGCTACACCTTC. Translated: CASSQVAGDGYGYTF.

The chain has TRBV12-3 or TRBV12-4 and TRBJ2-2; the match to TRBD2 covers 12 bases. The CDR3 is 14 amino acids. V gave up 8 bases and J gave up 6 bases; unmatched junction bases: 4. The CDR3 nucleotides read TGTGCCAGCCGAAGGACTAGCGGGGCCGGGGAGCTGTTTTTT. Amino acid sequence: CASRRTSGAGELFF.

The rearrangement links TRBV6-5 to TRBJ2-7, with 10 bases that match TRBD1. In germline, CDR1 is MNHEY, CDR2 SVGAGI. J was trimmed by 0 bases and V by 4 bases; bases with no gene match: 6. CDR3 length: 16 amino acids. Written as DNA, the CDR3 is TGTGCCAGCAGTTCCGCCGGGACAGGGGTCTCCTACGAGCAGTACTTC. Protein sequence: CASSSAGTGVSYEQYF.

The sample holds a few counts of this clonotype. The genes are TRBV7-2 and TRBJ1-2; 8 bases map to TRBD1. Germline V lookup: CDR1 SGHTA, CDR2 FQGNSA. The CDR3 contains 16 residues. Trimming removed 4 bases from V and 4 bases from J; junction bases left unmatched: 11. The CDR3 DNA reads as TGTGCCAGCAGCTCCTTATTTCTAGGACAGGGCTATGGCTACACCTTC. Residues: CASSSLFLGQGYGYTF.

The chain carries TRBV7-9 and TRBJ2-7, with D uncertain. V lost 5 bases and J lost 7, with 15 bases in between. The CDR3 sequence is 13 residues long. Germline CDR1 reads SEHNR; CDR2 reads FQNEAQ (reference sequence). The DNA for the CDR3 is TGTGCCAGCAGCCAAGCGCCGGTACGGGAGCAGTACTTC. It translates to CASSQAPVREQYF.

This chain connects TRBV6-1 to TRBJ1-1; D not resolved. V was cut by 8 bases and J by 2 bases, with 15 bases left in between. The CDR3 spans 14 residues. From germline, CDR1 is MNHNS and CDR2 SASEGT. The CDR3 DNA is TGTGCCAGCCCGGCTACGCTAACAAACACTGAAGCTTTCTTT. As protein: CASPATLTNTEAFF.

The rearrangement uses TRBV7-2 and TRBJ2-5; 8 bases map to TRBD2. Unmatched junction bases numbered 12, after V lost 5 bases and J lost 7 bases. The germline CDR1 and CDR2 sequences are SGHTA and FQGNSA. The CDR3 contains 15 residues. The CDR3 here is CASSLVAGPGATQYF. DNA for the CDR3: TGTGCCAGCAGCCTTGTAGCGGGACCAGGGGCGACCCAGTACTTC.

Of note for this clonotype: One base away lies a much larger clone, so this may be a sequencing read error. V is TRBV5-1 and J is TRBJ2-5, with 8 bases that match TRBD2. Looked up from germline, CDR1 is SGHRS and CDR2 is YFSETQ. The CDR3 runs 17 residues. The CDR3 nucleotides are TGCGCCGGCAGCTTATCGGGGGGGATTAGGAACCAAGAGACCCAGTACTTC. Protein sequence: CAGSLSGGIRNQETQYF.

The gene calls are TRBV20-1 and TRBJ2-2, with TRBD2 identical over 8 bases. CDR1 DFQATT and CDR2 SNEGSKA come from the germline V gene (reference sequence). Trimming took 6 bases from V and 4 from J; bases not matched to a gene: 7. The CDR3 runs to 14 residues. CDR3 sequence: CSAGLEEPTGELFF. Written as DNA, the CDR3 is TGCAGTGCGGGACTAGAAGAGCCCACCGGGGAGCTGTTTTTT.

In DNA, the CDR3 is TGTGCCAGCAGGATGACCCAGCTTTGGAATTCACCCCTCCACTTT. It codes for CASRMTQLWNSPLHF. This chain links TRBV27 with TRBJ1-6; D is unresolved. V shed 6 bases and J shed 7 bases, with 16 bases lying between them. The CDR3 loop spans 15 amino acids. Germline-derived CDR1 and CDR2 are MNHEY and SMNVEV (reference sequence).

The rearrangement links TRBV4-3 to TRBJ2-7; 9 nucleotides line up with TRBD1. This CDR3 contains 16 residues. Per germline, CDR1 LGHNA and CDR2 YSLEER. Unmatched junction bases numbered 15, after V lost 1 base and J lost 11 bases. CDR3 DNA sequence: TGCGCCAGCAGCCAAGGGGTACGGGACAGGGCCCTCTGCGAGTACTTC. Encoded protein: CASSQGVRDRALCEYF.

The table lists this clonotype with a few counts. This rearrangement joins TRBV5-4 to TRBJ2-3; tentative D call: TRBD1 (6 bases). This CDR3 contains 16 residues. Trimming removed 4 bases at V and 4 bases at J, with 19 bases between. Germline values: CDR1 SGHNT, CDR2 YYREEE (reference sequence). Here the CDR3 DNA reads TGTGCCAGCAGCGTCACAGGGTTTGGGGGTGCAGATACGCAGTATTTT. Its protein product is CASSVTGFGGADTQYF.

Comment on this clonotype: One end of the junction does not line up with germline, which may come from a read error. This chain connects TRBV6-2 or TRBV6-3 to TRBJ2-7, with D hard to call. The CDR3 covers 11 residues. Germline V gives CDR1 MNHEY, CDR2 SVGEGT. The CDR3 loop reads CTSSSRKEQYF. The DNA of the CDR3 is TGTACCAGCAGTTCCCGGAAAGAGCAGTACTTC.

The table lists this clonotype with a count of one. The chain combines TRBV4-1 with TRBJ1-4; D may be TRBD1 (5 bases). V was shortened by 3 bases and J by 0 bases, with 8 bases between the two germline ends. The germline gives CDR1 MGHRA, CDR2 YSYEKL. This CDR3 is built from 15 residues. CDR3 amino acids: CASSHQGSTNEKLFF. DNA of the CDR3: TGCGCCAGCAGCCATCAGGGATCAACTAATGAAAAACTGTTTTTT.

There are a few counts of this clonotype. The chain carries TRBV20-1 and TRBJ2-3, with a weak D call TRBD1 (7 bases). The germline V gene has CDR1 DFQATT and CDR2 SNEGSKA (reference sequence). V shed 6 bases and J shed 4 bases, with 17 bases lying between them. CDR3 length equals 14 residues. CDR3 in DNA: TGCAGTGCATCCCGCCCAGGGGGGTCAGATACGCAGTATTTT. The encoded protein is CSASRPGGSDTQYF.